Presented here are 18 T cell receptor beta chains from one specimen sequenced in a study of T cells expressing NK-cell markers. Reprocessing the 5' RACE reads, TCRdb reports a single entry for every CDR3 protein and omits DNA. The sample's table shows more than 250,000 distinct CDR3 sequences. Sample: blood T cells: a sorted CD56 or NKG2C T cell subset, CD4+ or CD8+ T cells, or bulk PBMC T cells (not recorded which). Receptors originate from a man aged 18-30 years in good health.

The rearrangement links TRBV12-3 or TRBV12-4 to TRBJ1-1; with no DNA, the TCRdb D assignment of TRBD1 cannot be verified. The CDR3 runs 16 residues. CDR3 sequence reads: CASSDPIGEKSTEAFF.

CDR3 sequence reads: CASSLGSEEQYF. The chain combines TRBV5-1 with TRBJ2-7. This CDR3 has 12 residues. Germline CDR1 SGHRS, CDR2 YFSETQ.

The chain combines TRBV12-3 or TRBV12-4 with TRBJ2-5; TCRdb names TRBD2, which stays unverified in the absence of DNA. The CDR3 spans 15 residues. The CDR3 loop reads CASSRSSGSSETQYF.

V is TRBV7-2 and J is TRBJ2-3; the D call from TCRdb, TRBD1, cannot be confirmed without DNA. Germline V gene data show CDR1 as SGHTA and CDR2 as FQGNSA. This CDR3 is 12 amino acids long. The CDR3 here is CASSWGGDTQYF.

The genes are TRBV20-1 and TRBJ2-1; without DNA, the TCRdb call of TRBD2 cannot be checked. The CDR3 runs 15 residues. Germline V gene sequence: CDR1 DFQATT, CDR2 SNEGSKA (reference sequence). CDR3 sequence: CSAREAGRMGNEQFF.

The V call is TRBV10-3, the J call TRBJ2-6; the D call of TRBD1 rests on TCRdb alone, since no DNA is present to check it. The CDR3 has 17 residues. Germline assignment: CDR1 ENHRY and CDR2 SYGVKD. The chain's CDR3 is CAISEGDGISGANVLTF.

V is TRBV7-2 and J is TRBJ2-3; TCRdb names TRBD2, which stays unverified in the absence of DNA. CDR1 is SGHTA, CDR2 FQGNSA, per germline. The CDR3 runs 14 residues. CDR3: CASSLAGLAEGQYF.

The genes are TRBV12-3 or TRBV12-4 and TRBJ2-3; TCRdb gives TRBD2 as the D gene, but with no DNA this cannot be confirmed. The CDR3 is 18 residues long. The CDR3: CASSLGTSGMGEPDTQYF.

J is TRBJ2-7 and V is TRBV5-6; TCRdb's D call of TRBD1 is untestable without DNA. The CDR3 spans 16 residues. Germline V gene lookup returns CDR1 SGHDT and CDR2 YYEEEE. CDR3 sequence: CASSLLGPGSPGEQYF.

The chain couples TRBV20-1 to TRBJ1-5; TCRdb indicates TRBD1, and absent DNA this call remains unverified. This CDR3 region has 14 residues. CDR1 and CDR2 (germline): DFQATT, SNEGSKA (reference sequence). CDR3 residues: CSAMTGVANQPQHF.

The genes are TRBV29-1 and TRBJ2-1; TCRdb selects TRBD1, and the lack of DNA leaves this call unchecked. This CDR3 is 13 amino acids long. CDR1 and CDR2 (germline): SQVTM, ANQGSEA. The CDR3 protein is CSGQGDLYNEQFF.

CDR3 sequence: CASSPGVGETQYF. The rearrangement joins TRBV7-2 to TRBJ2-5; the D call of TRBD1 rests on TCRdb alone, since no DNA is present to check it. The CDR3 sequence is 13 residues long. CDR1 and CDR2 (germline): SGHTA, FQGNSA.

The rearrangement uses TRBV6-1 and TRBJ2-1; TCRdb calls TRBD1, which cannot be checked without DNA. This CDR3 has 17 amino acids. From germline, CDR1 is MNHNS and CDR2 SASEGT. CDR3 amino acids: CASSDHGAGGGFYEQFF.

V usage is TRBV5-4 and J usage is TRBJ2-5; TCRdb indicates TRBD1, and absent DNA this call remains unverified. This CDR3 spans 13 amino acids. Germline V gives CDR1 SGHNT, CDR2 YYREEE (reference sequence). The CDR3 loop reads CASSFPGGETQYF. The full variable domain, completed using reference TRBV5-4 and TRBJ2-5, is ETGVTQSPTHLIKTRGQQVTLRCSSQSGHNTVSWYQQALGQGPQFIFQYYREEENGRGNFPPRFSGLQFPNYSSELNVNALELDDSALYLCASSFPGGETQYFGPGTRLLVL.

This rearrangement joins TRBV29-1 to TRBJ2-7; TCRdb indicates TRBD1, and absent DNA this call remains unverified. This CDR3 is built from 13 residues. From germline, CDR1 is SQVTM and CDR2 ANQGSEA. CDR3: CSVRTGAWDEQYF.

The J gene is TRBJ2-5, the V gene TRBV7-7; TCRdb names TRBD1, which stays unverified in the absence of DNA. The CDR3 has 14 amino acids. Per germline, CDR1 SSHAT and CDR2 FNYEAQ (reference sequence). The CDR3 is CASSLVQGQETQYF.

The V call is TRBV6-1, the J call TRBJ1-1. The CDR3 spans 14 residues. Germline V CDR1 and CDR2: MNHNS, SASEGT. CDR3 in amino acids: CASSPRHLKDQAFF.

The chain carries TRBV7-8 and TRBJ2-5; TCRdb indicates TRBD2, and absent DNA this call remains unverified. Per the germline V gene, CDR1 is SGHVS and CDR2 is FQNEAQ. The CDR3 is 16 amino acids. CDR3 in amino acids: CASSPSVLAFGETQYF.